The clone carrying this TCR beta chain has at least ten counts. In TCRdb, the RT-PCR reads were re-called with MiXCR into one record per CDR3 protein. The sample includes about 700,000 distinct CDR3 sequences, about 14% of them seen just once. This clonotype originated in a female donor in good health, serving as a healthy control. The specimen was memory CD4+ T cells from blood.

The CDR3 loop is CASSSGRDGGSEQYF. CDR3 DNA sequence: TGCGCCAGCAGCTCTGGGCGGGACGGAGGGTCCGAGCAGTACTTC. The chain recombines TRBV5-1 with TRBJ2-7; TRBD2 is a possible D gene (6 bases). The CDR3 is 15 residues long. V lost 3 bases to trimming and J lost 6 bases, with 19 bases between them. Germline loops: CDR1 SGHRS, CDR2 YFSETQ.